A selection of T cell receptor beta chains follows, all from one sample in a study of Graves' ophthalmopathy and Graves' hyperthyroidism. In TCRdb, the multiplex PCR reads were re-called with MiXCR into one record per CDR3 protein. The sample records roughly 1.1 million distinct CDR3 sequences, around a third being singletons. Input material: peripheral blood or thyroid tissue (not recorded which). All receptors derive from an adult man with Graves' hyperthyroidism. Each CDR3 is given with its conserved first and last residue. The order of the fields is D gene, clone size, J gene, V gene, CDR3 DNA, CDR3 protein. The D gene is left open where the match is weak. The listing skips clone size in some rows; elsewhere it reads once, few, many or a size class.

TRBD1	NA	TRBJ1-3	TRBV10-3	TGTGCCGTCAGTACTGGACAGGCGAGCTCTGGAAACACCATATATTTT	CAVSTGQASSGNTIYF
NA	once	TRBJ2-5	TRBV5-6	TGTGCCAGCAGCCTAGGGTATGCAGAGACCCAGTACTTC	CASSLGYAETQYF
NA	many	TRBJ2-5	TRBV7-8	TGTGCCAGCAGCACCCGACAGGTTGAGGAGACCCAGTACTTC	CASSTRQVEETQYF
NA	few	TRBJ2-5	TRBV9	TGTGCCAGCAGCCCGGGTGGGGGGGCCCCCCAAGAGACCCAGTACTTC	CASSPGGGAPQETQYF
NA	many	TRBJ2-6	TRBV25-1	TGTGCCAGCAGTGAATTTGGTATCCCAACGGGGGTAACAAAGTCTGGGGCCAACGTCCTGACTTTC	CASSEFGIPTGVTKSGANVLTF
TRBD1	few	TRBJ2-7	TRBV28	TGTGCCAGCACTCGGACAGGGGGGTCCTACGAGCAGTACTTC	CASTRTGGSYEQYF
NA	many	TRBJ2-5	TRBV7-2	TGTGCCAGCAGCCCCTCTGGGGGGAACGGGGAGACCCAGTACTTC	CASSPSGGNGETQYF
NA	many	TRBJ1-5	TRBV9	TGTGCCAGCAGCGTAGGGGACAAGAATCAGCCCCAGCATTTT	CASSVGDKNQPQHF
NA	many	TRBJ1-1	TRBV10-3	TGTGCCATCAGTGAGTCGACAGTGGACACTGAAGCTTTCTTT	CAISESTVDTEAFF
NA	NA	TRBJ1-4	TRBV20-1	TGCAGTGCTGCTACGGGGGGGTACAATGAAAAACTGTTTTTT	CSAATGGYNEKLFF
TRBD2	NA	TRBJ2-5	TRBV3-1	TGTGCCAGCAGCAAACCGGGACTAGCTATCGAGACCCAGTACTTC	CASSKPGLAIETQYF
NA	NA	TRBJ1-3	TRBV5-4	TGTGCCAGCAGCCGGAACAGCCAGGGCCGTGATGGAAACACCATATATTTT	CASSRNSQGRDGNTIYF
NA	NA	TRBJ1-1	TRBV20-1	TGCAGTGCTAGAGCGAGTAATTTGAACACTGAAGCTTTCTTT	CSARASNLNTEAFF
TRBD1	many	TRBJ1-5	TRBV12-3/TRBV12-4	TGTGCCAGCACGGGACAGTTTAGCAATCAGCCCCAGCATTTT	CASTGQFSNQPQHF
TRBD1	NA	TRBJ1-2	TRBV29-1	TGCAGCTTTCCGGGACAGGGGTATGGCTACACCTTC	CSFPGQGYGYTF
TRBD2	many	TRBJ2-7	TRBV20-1	TGCAGTGCTAGAGGGGGTAGCGGGAGGAACGAGCAGTACTTC	CSARGGSGRNEQYF
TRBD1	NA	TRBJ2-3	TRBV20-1	TGCAGTGCTAGCGGGGCAGGGGGCCCGCCAGATACGCAGTATTTT	CSASGAGGPPDTQYF
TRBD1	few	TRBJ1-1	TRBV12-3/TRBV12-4	TGTGCCAGCAGTTTAGCGGGGACAGATAACACTGAAGCTTTCTTT	CASSLAGTDNTEAFF
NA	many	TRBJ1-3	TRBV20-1	TGCAGTGCAACCCGAACCGGGACACTCAACTCTGGAAACACCATATATTTT	CSATRTGTLNSGNTIYF
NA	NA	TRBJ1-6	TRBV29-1	TGCAGCGTTGAAGAAGGGAGGGGCCCACCCCTCCACTTT	CSVEEGRGPPLHF
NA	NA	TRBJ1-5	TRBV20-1	TGCAGTGCCGCATTCAAAGGGGGTCAGCCCCAGCATTTT	CSAAFKGGQPQHF
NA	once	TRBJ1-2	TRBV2	TGTGCCAGCAGTTCCCCTAGCGGGAGGGCCGGTTCGTCTGGCTACACCTTC	CASSSPSGRAGSSGYTF
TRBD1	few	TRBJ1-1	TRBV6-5	TGTGCCAGCACCAGCGGACAGGTTGAGGCTTTCTTT	CASTSGQVEAFF
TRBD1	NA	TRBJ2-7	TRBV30	TGTGCCTGGGCCACAGGGGGCCCCTACGAGCAGTACTTC	CAWATGGPYEQYF
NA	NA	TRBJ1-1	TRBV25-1	TGTGCCTGCAGTGCTTGGACACAGGGTGTGAGCACTGAAGCTTTCTTT	CACSAWTQGVSTEAFF
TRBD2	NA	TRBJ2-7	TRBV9	TGTGCCAGCAGCGTACCCCTAGCGGGAGGCGAGCAGTACTTC	CASSVPLAGGEQYF